This is a list of T cell receptor beta chains from one sample in a study of shared clonotypes between healthy human individuals. Assay: immunoSEQ multiplex PCR; the TCRdb copy retains only in-frame clones and omits some. The profile covers hundreds of thousands of clones, with around 72% appearing a single time and more than 1.5% taken by the ten largest. The sample consisted of memory CD4+ T cells sorted from blood. These receptors were collected from a woman aged 25 to 39 in good health. Each CDR3 is given without its conserved first and last residue.

CDR3: ASSLSGSSYEQY; V: TRBV11-3; J: TRBJ2-7
CDR3: ASSLDTGANTGELF; V: TRBV11-3; J: TRBJ2-2
CDR3: ASRTGVTNEKLF; V: TRBV28; J: TRBJ1-4
CDR3: ASSVMGDYNEQF; V: TRBV5-1; J: TRBJ2-1
CDR3: ASSVLAGGNTGELF; V: TRBV6-1; J: TRBJ2-2
CDR3: ASRLQGSSYEQY; V: TRBV5-1; J: TRBJ2-7
CDR3: ASSLSGTDTQY; V: TRBV7-3; J: TRBJ2-3
CDR3: ASSALKQGHTQY; V: TRBV28; J: TRBJ2-3
CDR3: ATSRGGRTEWNTGELF; V: TRBV15; J: TRBJ2-2
CDR3: ASSAQLAGVFYYEQY; V: TRBV4-1; J: TRBJ2-7
CDR3: ASSLADPGEKLF; V: TRBV5-1; J: TRBJ1-4
CDR3: ASRQTRAFYEQY; V: TRBV28; J: TRBJ2-7
CDR3: ASSPDLISTDTQY; V: TRBV18; J: TRBJ2-3
CDR3: ASSRMVGSYEQY; V: TRBV7-9; J: TRBJ2-7
CDR3: ASKNREITEAF; V: TRBV2; J: TRBJ1-1
CDR3: ASSPTGSGNQPQH; V: TRBV28; J: TRBJ1-5
CDR3: AIQQGILFEQF; V: TRBV28; J: TRBJ2-1
CDR3: ASADRGRNTEAF; V: TRBV5-4; J: TRBJ1-1
CDR3: ASRPGQSYTGELF; V: TRBV19; J: TRBJ2-2
CDR3: ASRRSGTASYEQY; V: TRBV28; J: TRBJ2-7
CDR3: ASSPRRKGWQETQY; V: TRBV13; J: TRBJ2-5
CDR3: ASSLGLAGDNEQF; V: TRBV5-1; J: TRBJ2-1
CDR3: ASSLGWQQETQY; V: TRBV11-2; J: TRBJ2-5
CDR3: ASSLEGGNEQF; V: TRBV28; J: TRBJ2-1
CDR3: ATSRPRGPTEAF; V: TRBV15; J: TRBJ1-1
CDR3: ASSPLVGYEQY; V: TRBV25-1; J: .
CDR3: SALGGGYT; V: TRBV20-1; J: TRBJ1-2
CDR3: ASSPSQGAVNEQF; V: TRBV27; J: TRBJ2-1
CDR3: ASRKGVSGNTIY; V: TRBV28; J: TRBJ1-3
CDR3: SVEQGMVGYT; V: TRBV29-1; J: TRBJ1-2
CDR3: ASSLGAYNEQF; V: TRBV9; J: TRBJ2-1
CDR3: ASSLWGQPQH; V: TRBV28; J: TRBJ1-5
CDR3: ASSLVGIAGELF; V: TRBV5-1; J: TRBJ2-2
CDR3: ASSLAREGSYSYGYT; V: TRBV5-1; J: TRBJ1-2
CDR3: ASAGTSNDEQY; V: TRBV10-1; J: .
CDR3: ASSLKGVANTEAF; V: TRBV5-1; J: TRBJ1-1
CDR3: ASSFGGRADTQY; V: TRBV5-1; J: TRBJ2-3
CDR3: ASNSGGPYNEQF; V: TRBV2; J: TRBJ2-1
CDR3: ASRIIQGAKPQH; V: TRBV19; J: TRBJ1-5
CDR3: SADRVGNEQF; V: TRBV29-1; J: TRBJ2-1
CDR3: ASSLGGGTAQY; V: TRBV5-1; J: TRBJ2-3
CDR3: ATASQGNTEAF; V: TRBV4-1; J: TRBJ1-1
CDR3: ASSLSGGYNEQF; V: TRBV28; J: TRBJ2-1
CDR3: SGTNTYEQY; V: TRBV29-1; J: .
CDR3: ASSQLAVNTDTQY; V: TRBV7-2; J: TRBJ2-3
CDR3: AISLAGGKQEPQH; V: TRBV10-3; J: TRBJ1-5
CDR3: ASSPLGAGTEAF; V: TRBV5-1; J: TRBJ1-1
CDR3: ASRVGLTDTQY; V: TRBV7-6; J: TRBJ2-3
CDR3: ASSLGWRENYEQY; V: TRBV28; J: TRBJ2-7
CDR3: ASSQGFSRGLSRGTEAF; V: TRBV4-2; J: TRBJ1-1
CDR3: ASSVDSYSYNEQF; V: TRBV5-1; J: TRBJ2-1
CDR3: ASSIGGANYGYT; V: TRBV7-9; J: TRBJ1-2
CDR3: ASSPRTGGEKLF; V: TRBV9; J: TRBJ1-4
CDR3: ASSLFPGEQY; V: TRBV28; J: TRBJ2-7
CDR3: ASKVGGNQPQH; V: TRBV28; J: TRBJ1-5
CDR3: ASSMGGFEGTYEQY; V: TRBV19; J: TRBJ2-7